Listed here is a single T cell receptor beta chain. Looked up from germline, CDR1 is MGHDK and CDR2 is SYGVNS. Losses at the gene ends were 4 bases for V and 6 bases for J; bases not matched to a gene: 5. The CDR3 runs to 14 residues. This entry is derived from a study of blood T cell repertoires in COVID-19. TCRdb keeps only in-frame clones here, not all; method: immunoSEQ multiplex PCR. The table lists some 300,000 clones, 89% of them singletons. This chain uses TRBV25-1 with TRBJ1-5; 8 nucleotides line up with TRBD1. The TCR comes from a woman aged 40 to 50 who had recovered from COVID-19. Sequenced material: PBMCs or T cells enriched from blood (not recorded which). The CDR3 DNA is TGTGCCAGCAGTGTGACAGGGGTCAGTCAGCCCCAGCATTTT. This translates into CASSVTGVSQPQHF. Full variable domain (outside the CDR3, taken from reference TRBV25-1 and TRBJ1-5): EADIYQTPRYLVIGTGKKITLECSQTMGHDKMYWYQQDPGMELHLIHYSYGVNSTEKGDLSSESTVSRIRTEHFPLTLESARPSHTSQYLCASSVTGVSQPQHFGDGTRLSIL.